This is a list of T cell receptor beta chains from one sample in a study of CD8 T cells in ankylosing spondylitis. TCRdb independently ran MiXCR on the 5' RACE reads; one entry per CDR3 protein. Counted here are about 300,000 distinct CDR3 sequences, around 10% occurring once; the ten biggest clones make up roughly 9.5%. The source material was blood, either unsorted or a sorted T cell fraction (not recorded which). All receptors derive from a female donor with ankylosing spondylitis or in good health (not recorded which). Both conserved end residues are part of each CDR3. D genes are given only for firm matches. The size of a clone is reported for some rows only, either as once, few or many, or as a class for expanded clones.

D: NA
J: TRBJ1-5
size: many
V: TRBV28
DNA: TGTGCCAGCAGTTCCCGGAGTTACAATCAGCCCCAGCATTTT
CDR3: CASSSRSYNQPQHF

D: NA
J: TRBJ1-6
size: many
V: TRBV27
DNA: TGTGCCAGCAGTTTATCACCAGCTCACTATAATTCACCCCTCCACTTT
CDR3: CASSLSPAHYNSPLHF

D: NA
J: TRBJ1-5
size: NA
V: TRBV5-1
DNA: TGCGCCAGCAGGAGGGACGAATTCAGCAATCAGCCCCAGCATTTT
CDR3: CASRRDEFSNQPQHF

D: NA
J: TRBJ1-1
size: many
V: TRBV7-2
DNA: TGTGCCAGCAGCGTCGAACAGCGCGGGAACACTGAAGCTTTCTTT
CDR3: CASSVEQRGNTEAFF

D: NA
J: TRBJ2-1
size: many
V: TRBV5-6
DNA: TGTGCCAGCAGCCCAGATCCGAGCTCCTACAATGAGCAGTTCTTC
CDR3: CASSPDPSSYNEQFF

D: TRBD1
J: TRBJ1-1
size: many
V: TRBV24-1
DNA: TGTGCCACCAGTGACCGATGGACAGGGGGCATATCTCCCAAAGACGCTGAAGCTTTCTTT
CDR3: CATSDRWTGGISPKDAEAFF

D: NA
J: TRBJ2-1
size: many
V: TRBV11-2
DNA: TGTGCCAGCAGCTTAGAAAGTAGGTTCTATGAGCAGTTCTTC
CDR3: CASSLESRFYEQFF

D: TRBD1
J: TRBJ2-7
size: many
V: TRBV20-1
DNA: TGCAGTGCGTCGACAGGGACGACCTACGAGCAGTACTTC
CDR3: CSASTGTTYEQYF

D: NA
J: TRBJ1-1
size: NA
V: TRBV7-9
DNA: TGTGCCAGCAGCTTAGGTGGCTCTCTCGTGACTGAAGCTTTCTTT
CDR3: CASSLGGSLVTEAFF

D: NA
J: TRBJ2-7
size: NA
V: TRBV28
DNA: TGTGCCAGTACGCGGCAGAACTACGAGCAGTACTTC
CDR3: CASTRQNYEQYF

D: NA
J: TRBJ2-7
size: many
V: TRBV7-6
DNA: TGTGCCAGCAGCTTACGGGTCCGCGAAGAGCAGTACTTC
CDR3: CASSLRVREEQYF

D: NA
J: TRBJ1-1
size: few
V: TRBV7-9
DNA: TGTGCCAGCAGCTTAGGGCGGACAACGAACACTGAAGCTTTCTTT
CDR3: CASSLGRTTNTEAFF

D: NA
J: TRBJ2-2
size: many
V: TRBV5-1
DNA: TGCGCCAGCAGCGCCCGACTAGTTGTTTCCGGGGAGCTGTTTTTT
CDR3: CASSARLVVSGELFF

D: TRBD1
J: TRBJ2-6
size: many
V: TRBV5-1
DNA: TGCGCCAGCAAAGAGGACAGGGGCGTCAGCTCTGGGGCCAACGTCCTGACTTTC
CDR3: CASKEDRGVSSGANVLTF

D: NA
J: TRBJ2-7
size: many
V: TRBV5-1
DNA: TGCGCCAGCAGCCACGGGCGGTCCTACGAGCAGTACTTC
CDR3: CASSHGRSYEQYF

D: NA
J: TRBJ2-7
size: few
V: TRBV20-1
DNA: TGCAGTGCTAGAGATGGGGGGTACCACTCCTACGAGCAGTACTTC
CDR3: CSARDGGYHSYEQYF

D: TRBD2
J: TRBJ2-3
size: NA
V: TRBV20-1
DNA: TGCAGTGCTATCCGAGCTAGCGGGTCCCCTACCACAGATACGCAGTATTTT
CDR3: CSAIRASGSPTTDTQYF

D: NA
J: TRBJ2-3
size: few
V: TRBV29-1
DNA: TGCAGCGTTGAATCCATTCGGGGCACAGATACGCAGTATTTT
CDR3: CSVESIRGTDTQYF

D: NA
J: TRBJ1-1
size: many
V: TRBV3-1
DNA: TGTGCCAGCAGCCAACGAGGGCGAGGGTTAGGCACTGAAGCTTTCTTT
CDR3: CASSQRGRGLGTEAFF

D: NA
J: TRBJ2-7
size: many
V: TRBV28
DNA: TGTGCCAGCAGTTTCAAACAGAACGAGCAGTACTTC
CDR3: CASSFKQNEQYF

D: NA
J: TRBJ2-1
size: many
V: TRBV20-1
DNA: TGCAGTGCTAGTTCTGGGGAGTTCGGGCGCGTTTACAATGAGCAGTTCTTC
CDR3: CSASSGEFGRVYNEQFF

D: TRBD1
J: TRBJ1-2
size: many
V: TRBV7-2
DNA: TGTGCCAGCAGCTTAGGACAGGGGCGGTCTGGCTACACCTTC
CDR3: CASSLGQGRSGYTF

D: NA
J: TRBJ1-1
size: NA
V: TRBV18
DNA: TGTGCCAGCTCACCACGGCAGGGAAGGACTGAAGCTTTCTTT
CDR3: CASSPRQGRTEAFF

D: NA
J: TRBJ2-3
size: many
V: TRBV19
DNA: TGTGCCAGTAGTACCGGGGGCCCTCACGATACGCAGTATTTT
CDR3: CASSTGGPHDTQYF

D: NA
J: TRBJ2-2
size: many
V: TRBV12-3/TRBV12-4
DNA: TGTGCCAGCGCGTTGAACAGCAACACCGGGGAGCTGTTTTTT
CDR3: CASALNSNTGELFF

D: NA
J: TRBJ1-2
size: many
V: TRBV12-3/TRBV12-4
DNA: TGTGCCAGCAGTGCCCCTGGGCGGGTTTTGAACTATGGCTACACCTTC
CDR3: CASSAPGRVLNYGYTF

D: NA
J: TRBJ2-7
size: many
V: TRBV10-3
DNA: TGTGCCATCAGGGCGGGACCTCTAGGGTACTTC
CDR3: CAIRAGPLGYF

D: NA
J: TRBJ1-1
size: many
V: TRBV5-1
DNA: TGCGCCAGCAGCCCTTTTGACATTAACACTGAAGCTTTCTTT
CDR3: CASSPFDINTEAFF